This is a list of T cell receptor beta chains from one sample in a study of CD8+ T cells in alopecia areata. TCRdb keeps only in-frame clones here, not all; method: immunoSEQ multiplex PCR. Of more than 90,000 clones listed, less than 70% are singletons. The sample was CD4+ T cells sorted from blood. The receptors derive from a human donor in good health. The CDR3 runs from the conserved cysteine through the conserved F or W. The D gene is left open where the match is weak. For some rows the clone size is stated as once, few or many, or as a class when expanded; others skip it.

clone_size | d_call | j_call | v_call | cdr3_aa | cdr3_nt
. | . | TRBJ2-5 | TRBV29-1 | CSERTGQETQYF | TGCAGCGAACGGACGGGACAAGAGACCCAGTACTTC
few | . | TRBJ2-1 | TRBV4-1 | CASSQDFPGREQFF | TGCGCCAGCAGCCAAGATTTTCCGGGGAGGGAGCAGTTCTTC
few | . | TRBJ1-1 | TRBV7-9 | CASTWRTEAFF | TGTGCCAGCACCTGGCGCACTGAAGCTTTCTTT
. | . | TRBJ2-1 | TRBV4-2 | CASSYDGNMLDEQFF | TGTGCCAGCAGCTACGACGGGAATATGTTAGATGAGCAGTTCTTC
. | . | TRBJ2-5 | TRBV5-1 | CASSTQETQYF | TGCGCCAGCAGCACTCAAGAGACCCAGTACTTC
once | TRBD1 | TRBJ2-5 | TRBV29-1 | CSVAGGVETQYF | TGCAGCGTTGCAGGGGGCGTAGAGACCCAGTACTTC
. | TRBD1 | TRBJ2-1 | TRBV29-1 | CSVAYRGDEQFF | TGCAGCGTTGCTTACAGGGGTGATGAGCAGTTCTTC
. | . | TRBJ1-1 | TRBV5-1 | CASRRGENTEAFF | TGCGCCAGCAGGAGGGGGGAGAACACTGAAGCTTTCTTT
. | . | TRBJ1-1 | TRBV29-1 | CSVASQGNTEAFF | TGCAGCGTTGCTTCGCAGGGGAACACTGAAGCTTTCTTT
. | . | TRBJ1-4 | TRBV29-1 | CSVSTGEGRKLFF | TGCAGCGTTTCCACGGGAGAGGGGAGAAAACTGTTTTTT
. | . | TRBJ2-5 | TRBV5-1 | CASSLRTEGSQYF | TGCGCCAGCAGCTTAAGGACTGAAGGAAGCCAGTACTTC
many | . | TRBJ1-1 | TRBV7-2 | CASSHRWGEAFF | TGTGCCAGCAGTCACCGCTGGGGTGAAGCTTTCTTT
. | . | TRBJ2-7 | TRBV7-2 | CASSLEVEQYF | TGTGCCAGCAGCTTAGAGGTCGAGCAGTACTTC
. | TRBD2 | TRBJ2-7 | TRBV27 | CASSLLAEHSYEQYF | TGTGCCAGCAGCTTACTAGCGGAGCACTCCTACGAGCAGTACTTC
once | . | TRBJ2-1 | TRBV18 | CASAFTDEQFF | TGTGCCAGCGCTTTTACCGATGAGCAGTTCTTC
. | . | TRBJ2-3 | TRBV5-1 | CASSLMGPSTDTQYF | TGCGCCAGCAGCTTGATGGGACCTAGCACAGATACGCAGTATTTT
. | . | TRBJ1-2 | TRBV5-6 | CASSPSEDYGYTF | TGTGCCAGCAGCCCATCCGAGGACTATGGCTACACCTTC
. | . | TRBJ2-1 | TRBV30 | CAWSPGGLVGEQFF | TGTGCCTGGAGCCCAGGAGGGCTGGTTGGTGAGCAGTTCTTC
once | TRBD2 | TRBJ2-3 | TRBV5-1 | CASSEGTSGLIDTQYF | TGCGCCAGCAGCGAAGGGACTAGCGGACTAATAGATACGCAGTATTTT
. | TRBD1 | TRBJ1-5 | TRBV30 | CAWSAATGTNSNQPQHF | TGTGCCTGGAGTGCCGCGACAGGGACAAATAGCAATCAGCCCCAGCATTTT
. | . | TRBJ1-2 | TRBV19 | CASSIGYGYTF | TGTGCCAGTAGTATTGGGTATGGCTACACCTTC
. | TRBD1 | TRBJ2-7 | TRBV5-6 | CASRGTGASYEQYF | TGTGCCAGCAGAGGGACAGGGGCTTCCTACGAGCAGTACTTC
. | TRBD1 | TRBJ2-1 | TRBV29-1 | CSVKDRGGHNEQFF | TGCAGCGTTAAGGACAGGGGAGGCCACAATGAGCAGTTCTTC
few | TRBD2 | TRBJ2-5 | TRBV2 | CASKGLAGQETQYF | TGTGCCAGCAAGGGACTAGCGGGGCAAGAGACCCAGTACTTC
once | . | TRBJ1-1 | TRBV2 | CASKQGANTEAFF | TGTGCCAGCAAGCAGGGAGCGAACACTGAAGCTTTCTTT
. | . | TRBJ1-3 | TRBV6-5 | CASSYSPTASGNTIYF | TGTGCCAGCAGTTACTCGCCGACAGCCTCTGGAAACACCATATATTTT
few | . | TRBJ2-1 | TRBV29-1 | CSVEDPFRGNEQFF | TGCAGCGTTGAAGACCCCTTTAGAGGGAATGAGCAGTTCTTC
. | . | TRBJ1-1 | TRBV6-1 | CASSVGGMNTEAFF | TGTGCCAGCAGTGTCGGGGGAATGAACACTGAAGCTTTCTTT
. | . | TRBJ2-5 | TRBV19 | CASSHGKGETQYF | TGTGCCAGTAGTCATGGGAAAGGAGAGACCCAGTACTTC
. | . | TRBJ2-1 | TRBV25-1 | CASRRAGYNEQFF | TGTGCCAGCAGACGGGCAGGCTACAATGAGCAGTTCTTC
. | . | TRBJ2-1 | TRBV18 | CASSPGDNEQFF | TGTGCCAGCTCTCCTGGCGATAATGAGCAGTTCTTC
once | . | TRBJ2-3 | TRBV25-1 | CASSELGGSTDTQYF | TGTGCCAGCAGTGAATTAGGCGGGAGCACAGATACGCAGTATTTT
few | . | TRBJ2-2 | TRBV5-4 | CASSLLGGDTGELFF | TGTGCCAGCAGCTTGTTGGGGGGCGACACCGGGGAGCTGTTTTTT
. | . | TRBJ1-1 | TRBV5-1 | CASSLAGRSTEAFF | TGCGCCAGCAGCTTGGCAGGGCGGAGCACTGAAGCTTTCTTT
. | . | TRBJ1-2 | TRBV19 | CASSSRRGDYGYTF | TGTGCCAGTAGTTCCCGCAGGGGCGACTATGGCTACACCTTC
. | TRBD1 | TRBJ1-3 | TRBV27 | CASSFVGQGSGNTIYF | TGTGCCAGCAGTTTTGTCGGACAGGGCTCTGGAAACACCATATATTTT
few | . | TRBJ1-1 | TRBV2 | CASSSWTGNTEAFF | TGTGCCAGCAGTTCCTGGACTGGGAACACTGAAGCTTTCTTT
. | . | TRBJ1-6 | TRBV30 | CAWSVQGFSLHF | TGTGCCTGGAGTGTACAGGGTTTCTCCCTCCACTTT
. | . | TRBJ2-5 | TRBV7-2 | CASTVYLGQPGTQYF | TGTGCCAGCACCGTCTACCTGGGCCAACCCGGGACCCAGTACTTC
. | TRBD1 | TRBJ2-1 | TRBV4-1 | CASSPGSGTGNFKVQFF | TGCGCCAGCAGCCCCGGTAGTGGGACAGGGAATTTCAAGGTGCAGTTCTTC
. | . | TRBJ2-7 | TRBV11-2 | CASSFNRALSYEQYF | TGTGCCAGCAGCTTTAACAGGGCGCTCTCCTACGAGCAGTACTTC
. | TRBD1 | TRBJ1-5 | TRBV5-1 | CASSPGQGNQPQHF | TGCGCCAGCAGCCCGGGACAGGGGAATCAGCCCCAGCATTTT
. | . | TRBJ2-1 | TRBV15 | CATSGTQGGTYNEQFF | TGTGCCACCAGCGGCACACAGGGGGGGACTTACAATGAGCAGTTCTTC
. | TRBD1 | TRBJ2-7 | TRBV6-5 | CASSYSQGARGEQYF | TGTGCCAGCAGTTACTCACAGGGGGCACGTGGGGAGCAGTACTTC
. | TRBD1 | TRBJ1-1 | TRBV29-1 | CSVVGQGTNTEAFF | TGCAGCGTTGTCGGACAGGGGACGAACACTGAAGCTTTCTTT
. | TRBD1 | TRBJ2-5 | TRBV15 | CATSTTGGTQYF | TGTGCCACCAGCACCACAGGGGGGACCCAGTACTTC
. | . | TRBJ2-7 | TRBV5-6 | CASSLVTGGLGEQYF | TGTGCCAGCAGCTTGGTAACGGGGGGCCTGGGCGAGCAGTACTTC